Following are 29 T cell receptor beta chains from one sample sequenced in a study of T-cell memory formation after mild COVID-19 (dated by TCRdb to the early 2020s). Library generation was performed with 5' RACE. The instrument was an Illumina NovaSeq 6000. TCRdb trimmed the raw reads at Q25, called clones with MiXCR and kept productive beta chains. Every entry covers one CDR3 protein and lists the most common genes and DNA from its rows. Counted in this sample were 560,000 or so distinct CDR3 sequences; 17% of them appeared once. About 8.6% of the sample goes to the ten largest clones. Input material: PBMCs or a T cell subset sorted from them (not recorded which). The receptors were gathered from an adult woman who had mild COVID-19 (a few samples of this study predate the infection). The sample titles of this study are shuffled in the database, so cell type and time point are left out; the donor was told from shared clones.

This clonotype was found a few times. The J gene is TRBJ1-2, the V gene TRBV7-9; D gene unclear. Trimming took off 4 bases at V and 10 bases at J, with 16 bases between the two ends. From germline, CDR1 is SEHNR and CDR2 FQNEAQ (reference sequence). The length of the CDR3 is 13 residues. CDR3 residues: CASSSGLRSPYTF. CDR3 sequence (DNA): TGTGCCAGCAGCTCGGGTTTAAGGTCCCCCTACACCTTC.

This chain uses TRBV5-1 with TRBJ1-1; D perhaps matches TRBD1 (6 bases). The V end lost 0 bases, the J end lost 3 bases, and 15 bases lay between the germline ends. CDR3 length: 16 residues. Germline assignment: CDR1 SGHRS and CDR2 YFSETQ. The CDR3 is CASSLGHRDTDTEAFF. In nucleotides, the CDR3 is TGCGCCAGCAGCTTGGGCCACCGGGACACTGACACTGAAGCTTTCTTT. The variable domain in full, completed from reference TRBV5-1 and TRBJ1-1, reads KAGVTQTPRYLIKTRGQQVTLSCSPISGHRSVSWYQQTPGQGLQFLFEYFSETQRNKGNFPGRFSGRQFSNSRSEMNVSTLELGDSALYLCASSLGHRDTDTEAFFGQGTRLTVV.

The chain carries TRBV24-1 and TRBJ2-7; D is ambiguous. The V end lost 4 bases, the J end lost 6 bases, and 6 bases lay between the germline ends. Germline V gene sequence: CDR1 KGHDR, CDR2 SFDVKD. The length of the CDR3 is 11 residues. CDR3 coding DNA: TGTGCCACCAGTGAAGCTAGCGAGCAGTACTTC. Translating it yields CATSEASEQYF.

The chain uses TRBV6-4 and TRBJ2-7; D is undetermined. This CDR3 has 11 residues. The germline CDR1 and CDR2 sequences are MRHNA and SNTAGT. This CDR3 is CASSEDQEPLV. DNA for the CDR3: TGTGCCAGCAGTGAGGATCAGGAACCTTTGGTC.

This clonotype has more than one count but fewer than ten. This chain joins TRBV27 and TRBJ2-3; 9 bases match TRBD2. V shed 3 bases, J shed 3 bases, and the junction held 10 bases outside the gene matches. Germline V CDR1 and CDR2: MNHEY, SMNVEV (reference sequence). CDR3 length: 17 amino acids. CDR3 region: CASSFLVSGGGTDTQYF. CDR3 sequence (DNA): TGTGCCAGCAGTTTTCTCGTTAGCGGGGGTGGAACAGATACGCAGTATTTT.

This clonotype came up a few times. The J gene is TRBJ1-1, the V gene TRBV5-1; D may be TRBD1 (5 bases). The V gene lost 0 bases and the J gene lost 6 bases, with 12 bases spanning the gap. From germline, CDR1 is SGHRS and CDR2 YFSETQ. This CDR3 contains 14 residues. In nucleotides, the CDR3 is TGCGCCAGCAGCTTGGGGGATAGGGGATCTGAAGCTTTCTTT. Protein product: CASSLGDRGSEAFF.

As regards this clonotype: A single base separates this from a much larger clone, so it may be a read error. The CDR3 reads CASSLASGANHPQHF. CDR3 in DNA: TGTGCCAGCAGCTTAGCATCGGGGGCGAATCATCCCCAGCATTTT. The rearrangement links TRBV7-9 to TRBJ1-5; maybe TRBD1 (6 bases). Germline V gives CDR1 SEHNR, CDR2 FQNEAQ (reference sequence). This CDR3 region has 15 residues.

The chain has TRBV4-1 and TRBJ1-1; the D gene is possibly TRBD1 (6 bases). CDR1 is MGHRA and CDR2 is YSYEKL in the germline V gene. This CDR3 is built from 14 residues. V was pared by 4 bases and J by 5 bases, with 14 bases between. The CDR3 protein is CASSLGPGVTEAFF. In DNA form, the CDR3 reads TGCGCCAGCAGCCTAGGACCAGGGGTTACTGAAGCTTTCTTT.

This clonotype was observed a handful of times. The rearrangement uses TRBV7-9 and TRBJ2-5; 8 bases fit TRBD1. The CDR3 sequence is 14 residues long. V dropped 3 bases and J dropped 5; count of bases not matched to a gene: 5. CDR1 and CDR2 from the germline V gene are SEHNR and FQNEAQ (reference sequence). CDR3 nucleotide sequence: TGTGCCAGCAGCTTGACAGGGGCTTTGGAGACCCAGTACTTC. Protein sequence: CASSLTGALETQYF.

This rearrangement joins TRBV6-2 or TRBV6-3 to TRBJ2-1, with 12 bases that match TRBD2. J gave up 7 bases and V 5 bases, and 9 bases lay outside the gene matches. The CDR3 is made up of 16 amino acids. Germline V gene lookup returns CDR1 MNHEY and CDR2 SVGEGT. In nucleotides, the CDR3 is TGTGCCAGCAGTCTACGATTAACTAGCGGGAGGAATGAGCAGTTCTTC. Protein: CASSLRLTSGRNEQFF.

V gene TRBV9 combines with J gene TRBJ2-3; 11 nucleotides match TRBD2. V trimming: 3 bases; J trimming: 6 bases; junction bases outside the gene matches: 15. The CDR3 has 18 amino acids. Per germline, CDR1 SGDLS and CDR2 YYNGEE. CDR3 region: CASSALMLAGGPGDTQYF. The CDR3 region has the DNA TGTGCCAGCAGCGCACTGATGTTAGCGGGAGGGCCGGGGGATACGCAGTATTTT.

Many counts were recorded for this clonotype. V and J are TRBV2 and TRBJ1-6; D is possibly TRBD1 (5 bases). The V end lost 3 bases, the J end lost 6 bases, and 12 bases lay between the germline ends. The CDR3 loop spans 15 amino acids. Germline assignment: CDR1 SNHLY and CDR2 FYNNEI. The CDR3 here is CASSEALGGNSPLHF. Here the CDR3 DNA reads TGTGCCAGCAGTGAGGCCTTGGGGGGTAATTCACCCCTCCACTTT.

This clonotype was seen a few times. The chain uses TRBV29-1 and TRBJ2-5; tentative D call: TRBD2 (6 bases). The germline CDR1 and CDR2 sequences are SQVTM and ANQGSEA. This CDR3 spans 12 amino acids. The ends were cut back, 7 bases at V and 7 bases at J, with 16 bases in the middle. CDR3 sequence: CSAELRGRTQYF. CDR3 DNA: TGCAGCGCCGAATTGCGGGGCAGGACCCAGTACTTC.

This clonotype was seen more than once but under ten times. The CDR3 protein is CASSVRQGAGDEQFF. CDR3 nucleotide sequence: TGTGCCAGCAGCGTCCGACAGGGGGCTGGGGATGAGCAGTTCTTC. The chain joins TRBV9 to TRBJ2-1; 10 bases agree with TRBD1. This CDR3 comprises 15 residues. Germline V lookup: CDR1 SGDLS, CDR2 YYNGEE. Unmatched junction bases numbered 7, after V lost 2 bases and J lost 8 bases.

This clonotype was detected only a few times. J is TRBJ2-3 and V is TRBV6-5; 8 nucleotides align to TRBD2. The germline V gene encodes CDR1 MNHEY and CDR2 SVGAGI. The CDR3 loop spans 16 amino acids. Trimming removed 4 bases from V and 2 bases from J; junction bases left unmatched: 8. This chain's CDR3 is CASSSRGGGFTDTQYF. In DNA form, the CDR3 reads TGTGCCAGCAGTTCCCGGGGGGGAGGCTTCACAGATACGCAGTATTTT.

This chain connects TRBV29-1 to TRBJ1-5; 9 nucleotides match TRBD1. The CDR3 spans 18 residues. Germline CDR1 and CDR2: SQVTM and ANQGSEA. The trim removed 7 bases at V and 0 bases at J, leaving 16 bases unmatched. The CDR3 DNA follows: TGCAGCGCCCTGAACAGGGGGCCCAACCCCTATAGCAATCAGCCCCAGCATTTT. Translating gives CSALNRGPNPYSNQPQHF. Full variable domain (rest looked up from reference TRBV29-1 and TRBJ1-5): SAVISQKPSRDICQRGTSLTIQCQVDSQVTMMFWYRQQPGQSLTLIATANQGSEATYESGFVIDKFPISRPNLTFSTLTVSNMSPEDSSIYLCSALNRGPNPYSNQPQHFGDGTRLSIL.

This clonotype has just a few counts. The chain carries TRBV29-1 and TRBJ1-2; weak D call: TRBD1 (5 bases). Trimming took off 4 bases at V and 6 bases at J, with 9 bases between the two ends. The CDR3 consists of 11 residues. The V gene's germline CDR1 is SQVTM and CDR2 ANQGSEA. The DNA of the CDR3 is TGCAGCGTTGGGGCAGGGAATGGCTACACCTTC. Translated, it gives CSVGAGNGYTF.

Here the CDR3 reads CASSQDGTGGTSTLHF. CDR3 bases: TGTGCCAGCAGCCAAGATGGGACAGGGGGTACTTCCACCCTCCACTTT. The V gene is TRBV4-2, the J gene TRBJ1-6; 11 nucleotides agree with TRBD1. V was clipped by 0 bases and J by 14 bases; unmatched bases: 9. The germline V gene has CDR1 LGHNA and CDR2 YNFKEQ. The CDR3 covers 16 residues.

The sample holds a few counts of this clonotype. The chain has TRBV5-1 and TRBJ2-7; 7 bases line up with TRBD1. The CDR3 is 15 amino acids. From germline, CDR1 is SGHRS and CDR2 YFSETQ. With V trimmed by 4 bases and J by 4 bases, 11 bases remained unmatched. The CDR3 loop is CASSVTGTVGYEQYF. DNA for the CDR3: TGCGCCAGCAGCGTTACCGGGACAGTTGGTTACGAGCAGTACTTC. The variable domain in full, with the rest retrieved from reference TRBV5-1 and TRBJ2-7, is KAGVTQTPRYLIKTRGQQVTLSCSPISGHRSVSWYQQTPGQGLQFLFEYFSETQRNKGNFPGRFSGRQFSNSRSEMNVSTLELGDSALYLCASSVTGTVGYEQYFGPGTRLTVT.

This chain uses TRBV29-1 with TRBJ1-2, with D possibly being TRBD1 (5 bases). With 2 bases removed from V and 4 bases from J, the gap between germline ends came to 14 bases. This CDR3 has 14 amino acids. CDR1 SQVTM and CDR2 ANQGSEA come from the germline V gene. CDR3 protein: CSVEKGSASYGYTF. The CDR3 nucleotides read TGCAGCGTTGAAAAGGGGTCAGCGTCCTATGGCTACACCTTC. Variable domain in full (rest from reference TRBV29-1 and TRBJ1-2): SAVISQKPSRDICQRGTSLTIQCQVDSQVTMMFWYRQQPGQSLTLIATANQGSEATYESGFVIDKFPISRPNLTFSTLTVSNMSPEDSSIYLCSVEKGSASYGYTFGSGTRLTVV.

This clonotype came up a few times. The V call is TRBV15, the J call TRBJ1-5, with D maybe TRBD1 (6 bases). Looked up from germline, CDR1 is LNHNV and CDR2 is YYDKDF (reference sequence). The V end was cut by 0 bases, the J end by 7 bases, with 10 bases between. CDR3 length: 14 amino acids. The CDR3 coding sequence is TGTGCCACCAGCAGAGAGGACAGTTTACAGCCCCAGCATTTT. Its translation is CATSREDSLQPQHF.

This chain links TRBV7-6 with TRBJ2-2; TRBD2 might be the D (7 bases). V gave up 1 base and J gave up 4 bases, with 13 bases separating them. The CDR3 totals 16 residues. The germline gives CDR1 SGHVS, CDR2 FNYEAQ. The DNA for the CDR3 is TGTGCCAGCAGCTTAGTGGGGGGGCGCACCACCGGGGAGCTGTTTTTT. This encodes CASSLVGGRTTGELFF.

The chain is built from TRBV12-3 or TRBV12-4 and TRBJ2-7; the D gene is possibly TRBD1 (5 bases). V lost 5 bases and J 4 bases, leaving 18 bases between the germline ends. The CDR3 has 15 residues. CDR3 nucleotides: TGTGCCAGCAGTGACCTCAGGGCAAGGATTTACGAGCAGTACTTC. This codes for CASSDLRARIYEQYF.

In its sample, this clonotype was seen a few times. The chain combines TRBV27 with TRBJ2-7; a possible D gene is TRBD1 (5 bases). V lost 10 bases, J lost 4 bases, and 17 bases lay in between. The CDR3 length is 13 residues. Germline assignment: CDR1 MNHEY and CDR2 SMNVEV (reference sequence). This CDR3 is CAILADNGYEQYF. Written as DNA, the CDR3 is TGTGCCATCCTGGCGGACAATGGGTACGAGCAGTACTTC.

This clonotype occurred a few times. This chain joins TRBV24-1 and TRBJ2-3, with D maybe TRBD1 (5 bases). This CDR3 has 13 residues. Germline CDR1 and CDR2: KGHDR and SFDVKD. V dropped 7 bases and J dropped 3 bases, with 10 bases sitting between them. CDR3 bases: TGTGCCACCAGAGGGGAACTGACAGATACGCAGTATTTT. Its translation is CATRGELTDTQYF.

The J gene is TRBJ1-6, the V gene TRBV3-1, with 7 bases fitting TRBD1. V was pared by 5 bases and J by 4 bases, with 14 bases of the junction left unmatched. This CDR3 contains 18 residues. Germline V gene data show CDR1 as LGHDT and CDR2 as YNNKEL (reference sequence). CDR3 coding DNA: TGTGCCAGCAGCTACTACTCCACAGGGGAGGCGTATAATTCACCCCTCCACTTT. It encodes CASSYYSTGEAYNSPLHF.

The chain uses TRBV29-1 and TRBJ2-3, with a weak D call TRBD2 (5 bases). V lost 7 bases to trimming and J lost 2 bases, with 13 bases between them. The germline V gene has CDR1 SQVTM and CDR2 ANQGSEA. The CDR3 sequence is 13 residues long. The CDR3 DNA reads as TGCAGCGCCAGCGAGGGCCCCACAGATACGCAGTATTTT. It yields the protein CSASEGPTDTQYF.

The chain employs TRBV28 and TRBJ2-3, with 7 positions matching TRBD1. V was clipped by 7 bases and J by 1 base; unmatched bases: 2. The V gene's germline CDR1 is MDHEN and CDR2 SYDVKM. The CDR3 spans 13 residues. CDR3 nucleotides: TGTGCCAGCACCCAGGGGGGCACAGATACGCAGTATTTT. Amino acids: CASTQGGTDTQYF.

This chain links TRBV9 with TRBJ1-1; a weak D match, TRBD1 (6 bases). Germline CDR1 reads SGDLS; CDR2 reads YYNGEE. V was trimmed by 0 bases and J by 5 bases, leaving 14 bases between them. CDR3 length equals 15 residues. The CDR3 loop is CASSVVGAQETEAFF. The CDR3 nucleotides read TGTGCCAGCAGCGTAGTGGGGGCGCAGGAGACTGAAGCTTTCTTT.